This TCR beta chain derives from a study of T cell responses to AZD1222 COVID-19 vaccine. Findings of the study overall: Compared with day 0, the breadth and depth of the Spike-specific TCR repertoire rose significantly after two doses of AZD1222. The donor group comprised mostly white British people and more females; the analysis possibly underestimated clonal diversity. Spike was spanned by vaccine-associated CD4 TCRs, which were dominant at 160-218 and 743-854.

Repertoires were generated with immunoSEQ multiplex PCR, while TCRdb's copy carries only in-frame clones and drops some. Among some 110,000 clones listed, roughly 90% were seen once. This CDR3 spans 16 amino acids. The V gene's germline CDR1 is SGHRS and CDR2 YFSETQ. V gave up 4 bases and J gave up 4 bases, with 17 bases separating them. On this clone: Its antigen is not identified.

The chain uses TRBV5-1 and TRBJ2-2; maybe TRBD2 (5 bases). This TCR was recovered from an adult in good health. The specimen comprised peripheral blood, sampled on day 0 of AZD1222 vaccination. CDR3 sequence reads: CASSLGVDGFTGELFF. The CDR3 nucleotides read TGCGCCAGCAGCCTCGGGGTGGACGGATTCACCGGGGAGCTGTTTTTT.